These 11 T cell receptor beta chains share one sample of origin, sequenced in a study of blood T cell repertoires in COVID-19. Repertoires were generated with immunoSEQ multiplex PCR, while TCRdb's copy carries only in-frame clones and drops some. The table lists 70,000 to 75,000 clones, roughly 80% of them singletons, with roughly 27% in the top ten. Sequenced: peripheral blood. These TCRs come from a man aged 70 or older with acute or convalescent COVID-19.

This chain connects TRBV19 to TRBJ2-1; tentatively, D is TRBD2 (6 bases). V was trimmed by 4 bases and J by 6 bases, leaving 19 bases between them. Germline V gene data show CDR1 as LNHDA and CDR2 as SQIVND (reference sequence). The CDR3 runs 16 residues. CDR3 loop: CASSTGTFPPRNEQFF. For the CDR3, the DNA is TGTGCCAGTAGTACCGGGACTTTCCCGCCCCGCAATGAGCAGTTCTTC.

This chain links TRBV7-9 with TRBJ2-5; 8 nucleotides align to TRBD2. In germline, CDR1 is SEHNR, CDR2 FQNEAQ (reference sequence). V lost 3 bases, J lost 1 base, and 1 base stayed unmatched. The CDR3 sequence is 14 residues long. CDR3 loop: CASSFGTSQETQYF. DNA of the CDR3: TGTGCCAGCAGCTTCGGGACTAGCCAAGAGACCCAGTACTTC.

The V call is TRBV28, the J call TRBJ1-2; D might be TRBD1 (5 bases). This CDR3 region has 16 residues. Trimming took off 4 bases at V and 6 bases at J, with 21 bases between the two ends. Germline assignment: CDR1 MDHEN and CDR2 SYDVKM. DNA of the CDR3: TGTGCCAGCAGTTCACCGGGGGGGTTGGAATTTAATGGCTACACCTTC. Amino acids: CASSSPGGLEFNGYTF.

The rearrangement links TRBV2 to TRBJ1-5; D possibly corresponds to TRBD1 (6 bases). This CDR3 is built from 15 residues. Germline-derived CDR1 and CDR2 are SNHLY and FYNNEI. V was pared by 2 bases and J by 1 base, with 9 bases between. The CDR3 loop is CASSEQGTSNQPQHF. CDR3 DNA sequence: TGTGCCAGCAGTGAACAGGGGACCAGCAATCAGCCCCAGCATTTT.

The chain combines TRBV4-1 with TRBJ1-4, with D uncertain. Germline-derived CDR1 and CDR2 are MGHRA and YSYEKL. The CDR3 extends over 14 amino acids. Trimming shortened V by 0 bases and J by 7 bases, and 9 bases separated the two germline ends. This chain's CDR3 is CASSQEERREKLFF. CDR3 nucleotide sequence: TGCGCCAGCAGCCAAGAGGAGCGTCGTGAAAAACTGTTTTTT.

The chain combines TRBV20-1 with TRBJ2-1, with D possibly being TRBD1 (5 bases). The germline V and J ends were trimmed by 3 bases and 12 bases, with 18 bases remaining between them. The V gene's germline CDR1 is DFQATT and CDR2 SNEGSKA (reference sequence). The CDR3 is 13 residues long. The CDR3 is CSASQGLTGGQFF. The CDR3 DNA follows: TGCAGTGCTAGTCAGGGCCTGACGGGTGGGCAGTTCTTC.

This sequence joins TRBV19 and TRBJ1-5, with D maybe TRBD1 (6 bases). Deletions cut 5 bases from V and 3 bases from J, with 8 bases between. The CDR3 runs to 13 residues. Germline V gene sequence: CDR1 LNHDA, CDR2 SQIVND (reference sequence). In DNA form, the CDR3 reads TGTGCCAGTAGTTCAGGGGTCAATCAGCCCCAGCATTTT. This encodes CASSSGVNQPQHF.

CDR3 bases: TGTGCCAGCAGACAGGGTACAGATTCACCCCTCCACTTT. Amino acids: CASRQGTDSPLHF. J is TRBJ1-6 and V is TRBV12-3 or TRBV12-4; a weak D match, TRBD1 (6 bases). The V end lost 6 bases, the J end lost 8 bases, and 11 bases lay between the germline ends. The CDR3 covers 13 residues.

This chain joins TRBV27 and TRBJ2-7, with 9 bases fitting TRBD1. The CDR3 covers 17 residues. V shed 2 bases, J shed 5 bases, and the junction held 13 bases outside the gene matches. Germline loops: CDR1 MNHEY, CDR2 SMNVEV (reference sequence). The CDR3 spells CASSLIGGGTGHHEQYF. In DNA form, the CDR3 reads TGTGCCAGCAGTTTAATTGGCGGCGGGACAGGGCACCACGAGCAGTACTTC.

The chain joins TRBV3-1 (or the pseudogene TRBV3-2) to TRBJ2-1; tentatively, D is TRBD2 (5 bases). V shed 3 bases and J shed 6 bases, with 12 bases lying between them. Germline V lookup: CDR1 LGHDT, CDR2 YNNKEL (reference sequence). The CDR3 contains 14 residues. Here the CDR3 DNA reads TGTGCCAGCAGCCACGGGAAGCAAACCAATGAGCAGTTCTTC. Protein product: CASSHGKQTNEQFF.

The chain recombines TRBV19 with TRBJ2-1; perhaps TRBD2 as D (6 bases). This CDR3 is 15 amino acids long. V was pared by 5 bases and J by 6 bases, with 17 bases between. Germline CDR1 and CDR2: LNHDA and SQIVND (reference sequence). CDR3 in amino acids: CASSRPGLAPNEQFF. The CDR3 bases are TGTGCCAGTAGTCGACCGGGACTGGCCCCCAATGAGCAGTTCTTC.